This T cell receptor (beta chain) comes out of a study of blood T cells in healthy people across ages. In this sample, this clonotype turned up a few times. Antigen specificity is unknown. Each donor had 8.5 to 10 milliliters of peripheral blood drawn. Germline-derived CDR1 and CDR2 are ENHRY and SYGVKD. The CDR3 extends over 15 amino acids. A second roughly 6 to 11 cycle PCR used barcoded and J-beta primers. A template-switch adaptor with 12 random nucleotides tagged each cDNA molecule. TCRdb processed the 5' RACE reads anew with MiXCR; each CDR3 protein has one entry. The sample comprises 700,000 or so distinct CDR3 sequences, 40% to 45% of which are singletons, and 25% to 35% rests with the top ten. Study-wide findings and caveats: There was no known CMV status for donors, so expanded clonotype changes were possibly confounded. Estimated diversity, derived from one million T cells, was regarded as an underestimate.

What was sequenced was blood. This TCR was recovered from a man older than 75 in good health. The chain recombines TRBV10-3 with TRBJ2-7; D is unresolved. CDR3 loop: CATRAVPGPGSEQYF. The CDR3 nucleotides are TGTGCAACCCGGGCCGTACCTGGGCCTGGATCCGAGCAGTACTTC.